This entry lists 3 T cell receptor beta chains sequenced from one sample in a study of blood T cell repertoires in COVID-19. Here immunoSEQ multiplex PCR was the method, and the copy in TCRdb shows in-frame clones only, minus some. The data hold roughly 160,000 clones, with around 80% observed a single time. Material for sequencing was PBMCs or T cells enriched from blood (not recorded which). The receptors here all came from a woman aged 55-69 years who had recovered from COVID-19.

This clone was detected once. The genes are TRBV3-1 (or the pseudogene TRBV3-2) and TRBJ1-2, with D possibly matching TRBD1 (6 bases). CDR3 length: 12 residues. Germline V gene data show CDR1 as LGHDT and CDR2 as YNNKEL (reference sequence). Trimming left V 4 bases short and J 7 bases short, with 10 bases between. This CDR3 reads CASSRGGGGYTF. In DNA, the CDR3 is TGTGCCAGCAGCCGAGGGGGGGGTGGCTACACCTTC.

This clone was found a few times. The V call is TRBV19, the J call TRBJ2-7; D not resolved. V was pared by 1 base and J by 3 bases, with 7 bases between. The CDR3 is 13 residues long. CDR1 is LNHDA, CDR2 SQIVND, per germline (reference sequence). As DNA, the CDR3 is TGTGCCAGTAGTATAGGGGCCAGCTACGAGCAGTACTTC. It yields the protein CASSIGASYEQYF. Drawing the rest from reference TRBV19 and TRBJ2-7, the complete variable domain is DGGITQSPKYLFRKEGQNVTLSCEQNLNHDAMYWYRQDPGQGLRLIYYSQIVNDFQKGDIAEGYSVSREKKESFPLTVTSAQKNPTAFYLCASSIGASYEQYFGPGTRLTVT.

The CDR3 protein is CASSTVYGYTF. DNA of the CDR3: TGCGCCAGCAGCACAGTCTATGGCTACACCTTC. The chain carries TRBV10-2 and TRBJ1-2, with D unclear. V lost 6 bases, J lost 4 bases, and 6 bases lay in between. This CDR3 is 11 amino acids long. Germline values: CDR1 WSHSY, CDR2 SAAADI.